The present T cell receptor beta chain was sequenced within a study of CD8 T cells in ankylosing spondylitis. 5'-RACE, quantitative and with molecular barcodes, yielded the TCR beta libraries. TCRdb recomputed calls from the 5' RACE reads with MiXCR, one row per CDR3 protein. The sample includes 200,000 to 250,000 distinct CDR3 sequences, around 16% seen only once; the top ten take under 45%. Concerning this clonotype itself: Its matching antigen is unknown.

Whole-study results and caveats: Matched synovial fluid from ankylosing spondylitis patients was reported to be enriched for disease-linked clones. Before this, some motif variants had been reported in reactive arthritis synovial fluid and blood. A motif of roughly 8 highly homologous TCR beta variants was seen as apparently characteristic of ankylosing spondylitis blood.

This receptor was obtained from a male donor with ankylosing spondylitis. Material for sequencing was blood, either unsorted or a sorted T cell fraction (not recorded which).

CDR3 sequence (DNA): TGTGCCATCAGTGTAGAGCGGGAGCAGTACGAGCAGTACTTC. It codes for CAISVEREQYEQYF. The chain has TRBV10-3 and TRBJ2-7; TRBD2 aligns across 8 bases. The V segment lost 4 bases and the J segment 4 bases; nucleotides outside the gene matches: 6. CDR1 is ENHRY, CDR2 SYGVKD, per germline. The CDR3 covers 14 residues.